These 29 T cell receptor beta chains were all obtained from the same sample, sequenced in a study of long-term antiretroviral therapy in people with HIV. This was the immunoSEQ v3.0 assay at survey level. TCRdb's table, derived via immunoSEQ multiplex PCR, lists solely in-frame clones and lacks some. The repertoire consists of 26,000 or so clones, with 80% to 85% occurring once and the leading ten covering around 10%. The source material was unsorted PBMCs, sampled 0.8 years before starting antiretroviral therapy. Every receptor here comes from a man between 18 and 35 years old with HIV.

The genes are TRBV28 and TRBJ1-5; D not certain. The V end lost 3 bases, the J end lost 6 bases, and 12 bases lay between the germline ends. CDR1 MDHEN and CDR2 SYDVKM come from the germline V gene. This CDR3 contains 14 residues. The DNA of the CDR3 is TGTGCCAGCAGTTTGTCCCTTGATGGTCAGCCCCAGCATTTT. Protein: CASSLSLDGQPQHF.

The chain couples TRBV28 to TRBJ2-7; D gene ambiguous. In germline, CDR1 is MDHEN, CDR2 SYDVKM. The V end lost 8 bases, the J end lost 2 bases, and 7 bases lay between the germline ends. The CDR3 runs 11 residues. The CDR3 nucleotides read TGTGCCAGCTCGATAGCCTACGAGCAGTACTTC. It encodes CASSIAYEQYF.

The CDR3 DNA sequence: TGTGCCAGCAGTTACACGCCCTTGGGCTTCGACGGCTACACCTTC. Translated, it gives CASSYTPLGFDGYTF. The J gene is TRBJ1-2, the V gene TRBV6-6; D unresolved. Germline CDR1 is MNHNY and CDR2 is SVGAGI (reference sequence). V was shortened by 2 bases and J by 8 bases, with 18 bases between the two germline ends. The CDR3 runs to 15 residues.

The DNA for the CDR3 is TGCGCCAGTTCGGCAGGGACTAGCGGGGGGGCCTCGTGGAATGAGCAGTTCTTC. Its protein product is CASSAGTSGGASWNEQFF. The chain carries TRBV5-1 and TRBJ2-1; TRBD2 matches at 16 bases. V was pared by 8 bases and J by 7 bases, with 15 bases of the junction left unmatched. This CDR3 is 18 amino acids long. CDR1 is SGHRS, CDR2 YFSETQ, per germline.

This chain joins TRBV5-6 and TRBJ2-5, with 11 bases fitting TRBD2. Germline CDR1 is SGHDT and CDR2 is YYEEEE. J lost 2 bases, V lost 1 base, and 7 bases had no gene match. The CDR3 runs to 17 residues. The DNA for the CDR3 is TGTGCCAGCAGCTTGAGGCTAGCGGGGGGCCAACAAGAGACCCAGTACTTC. It translates to CASSLRLAGGQQETQYF. Full variable domain (rest looked up from reference TRBV5-6 and TRBJ2-5): DAGVTQSPTHLIKTRGQQVTLRCSPKSGHDTVSWYQQALGQGPQFIFQYYEEEERQRGNFPDRFSGHQFPNYSSELNVNALLLGDSALYLCASSLRLAGGQQETQYFGPGTRLLVL.

J is TRBJ2-1 and V is TRBV20-1; 8 bases line up with TRBD2. V lost 5 bases and J lost 15; bases outside the gene matches: 9. The CDR3 is 11 amino acids. Germline V gives CDR1 DFQATT, CDR2 SNEGSKA (reference sequence). The CDR3 bases are TGCAGTGCTCTAACTAGCGGCCCTCGGTTCTTC. Translating it yields CSALTSGPRFF.

This clone was counted once. The chain joins TRBV7-9 to TRBJ2-7; D is perhaps TRBD2 (7 bases). The CDR3 extends over 14 amino acids. V shed 3 bases and J shed 3 bases, with 12 bases lying between them. Germline-derived CDR1 and CDR2 are SEHNR and FQNEAQ (reference sequence). CDR3: CASSFGGARYEQYF. The CDR3 DNA reads TGTGCCAGCAGCTTTGGGGGGGCGCGCTACGAGCAGTACTTC.

The CDR3 DNA reads TGCGCCAGCAGCTTAGCGGGGGGCCCTGGCACAGATACGCAGTATTTT. Encoded protein: CASSLAGGPGTDTQYF. V and J are TRBV5-1 and TRBJ2-3; 9 bases are shared with TRBD2. J lost 1 base, V lost 2 bases, and 5 bases had no gene match. The germline CDR1 and CDR2 sequences are SGHRS and YFSETQ. The CDR3 totals 16 residues.

This chain connects TRBV6-1 to TRBJ1-1, with 7 bases fitting TRBD1. CDR1 and CDR2 from the germline V gene are MNHNS and SASEGT. The CDR3 spans 14 residues. The V gene end was trimmed by 4 bases and the J gene end by 0 bases; junction bases not matched to a gene: 2. CDR3 residues: CASSATGMNTEAFF. The CDR3 nucleotides are TGTGCCAGCAGTGCGACAGGGATGAACACTGAAGCTTTCTTT.

The V gene is TRBV5-4, the J gene TRBJ2-1; 8 nucleotides align to TRBD2. CDR1 is SGHNT and CDR2 is YYREEE in the germline V gene (reference sequence). V lost 3 bases to trimming and J lost 9 bases; unmatched junction nucleotides: 5. The length of the CDR3 is 13 residues. CDR3 region: CASSSGLGGEQFF. CDR3 nucleotides: TGTGCCAGCAGCTCGGGACTAGGCGGTGAGCAGTTCTTC. Drawing the rest from reference TRBV5-4 and TRBJ2-1, the complete variable domain is ETGVTQSPTHLIKTRGQQVTLRCSSQSGHNTVSWYQQALGQGPQFIFQYYREEENGRGNFPPRFSGLQFPNYSSELNVNALELDDSALYLCASSSGLGGEQFFGPGTRLTVL.

V gene TRBV29-1 combines with J gene TRBJ2-1; D is ambiguous. CDR3 length: 10 amino acids. V lost 6 bases and J 9 bases, leaving 9 bases between the germline ends. Germline V gene lookup returns CDR1 SQVTM and CDR2 ANQGSEA. The CDR3, as DNA: TGCAGCGTCACCACCCCTGAGCAGTTCTTC. Protein: CSVTTPEQFF.

The chain uses TRBV5-5 and TRBJ2-5, with 10 bases lining up with TRBD1. The CDR3 has 14 residues. CDR1 and CDR2 (germline): SGHKS, YYEKEE (reference sequence). V dropped 3 bases and J dropped 5; count of bases not matched to a gene: 4. DNA of the CDR3: TGTGCCAGCAGCTCGACAGGGGGCCGGGAGACCCAGTACTTC. Translating gives CASSSTGGRETQYF.

V usage is TRBV13 and J usage is TRBJ2-7; maybe TRBD1 (6 bases). CDR3 size: 17 residues. Trimming took off 0 bases at V and 2 bases at J, with 17 bases between the two ends. The germline gives CDR1 PRHDT, CDR2 FYEKMQ (reference sequence). The CDR3 region has the DNA TGTGCCAGCAGCTTAGGACAGGGCGGTGGTATACCCTACGAGCAGTACTTC. Translating gives CASSLGQGGGIPYEQYF.

The V gene is TRBV25-1, the J gene TRBJ2-7, with TRBD1 as a possible D gene (6 bases). Germline values: CDR1 MGHDK, CDR2 SYGVNS. The CDR3 consists of 13 residues. V lost 5 bases to trimming and J lost 2 bases, with 10 bases between them. CDR3 in amino acids: CASSWDTAYEQYF. The CDR3 nucleotides are TGTGCCAGCAGTTGGGACACGGCCTACGAGCAGTACTTC.

DNA of the CDR3: TGTGCCAGCAGCTTACGGACTAGCGGATACAATGAGCAGTTCTTC. It is translated as CASSLRTSGYNEQFF. The V call is TRBV11-3, the J call TRBJ2-1, with TRBD2 matching over 10 bases. CDR3 length: 15 amino acids. V lost 2 bases to trimming and J lost 4 bases; unmatched junction nucleotides: 2. From germline, CDR1 is SGHNT and CDR2 YENEEA.

The rearrangement links TRBV28 to TRBJ1-2; TRBD1 aligns across 7 bases. Germline assignment: CDR1 MDHEN and CDR2 SYDVKM. This CDR3 contains 13 residues. The J segment lost 6 bases and the V segment lost 6 bases, leaving 7 bases of the junction unmatched. The CDR3 sequence is CASRDRAVDGYTF. The DNA of the CDR3 is TGTGCCAGCAGAGACAGGGCGGTTGATGGCTACACCTTC.

The gene calls are TRBV4-1 and TRBJ1-2; D remains unclear. The CDR3 sequence is 14 residues long. Germline V gives CDR1 MGHRA, CDR2 YSYEKL. V lost 1 base and J 3 bases, leaving 9 bases between the germline ends. CDR3 region: CASSQVITYYGYTF. The CDR3 DNA sequence: TGCGCCAGCAGCCAAGTTATAACGTACTATGGCTACACCTTC.

By its share, this clone is medium-sized (0.01 to 0.1%). J is TRBJ2-3 and V is TRBV7-3; tentatively, D is TRBD2 (6 bases). V was shortened by 5 bases and J by 3 bases, with 9 bases between the two germline ends. The CDR3 has 13 residues. Germline V gene data show CDR1 as SGHTA and CDR2 as FQGTGA. Here the CDR3 DNA reads TGTGCCAGCAGCCGGGAGTTAACAGATACGCAGTATTTT. This gives the protein CASSRELTDTQYF.

This clone was picked up one time. The chain links TRBV2 to TRBJ2-2; D might be TRBD1 or TRBD2, each matching 5 bases. Looked up from germline, CDR1 is SNHLY and CDR2 is FYNNEI. V gave up 10 bases and J gave up 2 bases, with 14 bases separating them. This CDR3 has 14 amino acids. CDR3 region: CATLGPYNTGELFF. In DNA form, the CDR3 reads TGTGCCACCTTGGGACCATATAACACCGGGGAGCTGTTTTTT.

This sequence joins TRBV28 and TRBJ2-7, with 8 bases fitting TRBD1. The CDR3 extends over 15 amino acids. Germline V gene lookup returns CDR1 MDHEN and CDR2 SYDVKM. The junction had 7 bases not matched to a gene; V was cut back by 4 bases and J by 2 bases. CDR3 region: CASSSGQGRAYEQYF. The CDR3 DNA sequence: TGTGCCAGCAGTTCCGGACAGGGCCGTGCCTACGAGCAGTACTTC.

The V call is TRBV4-3, the J call TRBJ1-1; D remains unclear. Germline V gene lookup returns CDR1 LGHNA and CDR2 YSLEER. V was pared by 0 bases and J by 5 bases, with 19 bases between. The CDR3 is 17 amino acids. Here the CDR3 reads CASSQDFSLALRTEAFF. The CDR3 DNA is TGCGCCAGCAGCCAAGATTTTAGTCTGGCGTTGCGGACTGAAGCTTTCTTT.

The V call is TRBV10-2, the J call TRBJ2-5, with D uncertain. Germline CDR1 reads WSHSY; CDR2 reads SAAADI. This CDR3 is built from 14 residues. V dropped 7 bases and J dropped 2 bases, with 14 bases sitting between them. CDR3 DNA sequence: TGCGCCAGCAAGCCCCTTGGCAGTCAAGAGACCCAGTACTTC. It codes for CASKPLGSQETQYF.

The rearrangement joins TRBV2 to TRBJ1-5; D ambiguous. CDR3 length: 16 amino acids. CDR1 is SNHLY, CDR2 FYNNEI, per germline. Trimming removed 3 bases from V and 0 bases from J, with 12 bases in between. The CDR3 sequence: CASSEGGLYSNQPQHF. CDR3 in DNA: TGTGCCAGCAGTGAGGGTGGCCTTTATAGCAATCAGCCCCAGCATTTT.

V gene TRBV7-9 combines with J gene TRBJ1-1; TRBD1 might be the D (5 bases). In germline, CDR1 is SEHNR, CDR2 FQNEAQ (reference sequence). CDR3 size: 14 residues. V shed 6 bases and J shed 2 bases, with 13 bases lying between them. The CDR3 loop is CASRRDSYNTEAFF. The CDR3 region has the DNA TGTGCCAGCAGGAGAGACAGTTACAACACTGAAGCTTTCTTT.

V gene TRBV27 combines with J gene TRBJ1-1, with D maybe TRBD1 (6 bases). This CDR3 region has 14 residues. The germline gives CDR1 MNHEY, CDR2 SMNVEV (reference sequence). The V end was cut by 5 bases, the J end by 6 bases, with 16 bases between. CDR3 region: CASSLTGMEAEAFF. For the CDR3, the DNA is TGTGCCAGCAGTCTGACAGGCATGGAGGCTGAAGCTTTCTTT.

CDR3 nucleotide sequence: TGTGCCAGTAGGGCGGGGAACTATGGCTACACCTTC. As protein: CASRAGNYGYTF. The chain has TRBV19 and TRBJ1-2, with D unclear. CDR3 length: 12 amino acids. V dropped 6 bases and J dropped 2 bases, with 7 bases sitting between them. Germline V gives CDR1 LNHDA, CDR2 SQIVND (reference sequence).

The V gene is TRBV30, the J gene TRBJ2-3; 10 positions match TRBD2. CDR1 is GTSNPN and CDR2 is SVGIG in the germline V gene (reference sequence). This CDR3 is built from 16 residues. After removal of 2 bases from V and 4 bases from J, the junction contained 9 bases not matched to a gene. CDR3 loop: CAWSPMEAGGADTQYF. In DNA, the CDR3 is TGTGCCTGGAGTCCGATGGAAGCGGGGGGGGCAGATACGCAGTATTTT.

The chain couples TRBV6-1 to TRBJ2-3, with D possibly called TRBD1 or TRBD2 (5 bases each). Trimming shortened V by 4 bases and J by 2 bases, and 10 bases separated the two germline ends. This CDR3 comprises 14 residues. Germline CDR1 is MNHNS and CDR2 is SASEGT. CDR3: CASSGGYFTDTQYF. For the CDR3, the DNA is TGTGCCAGCAGTGGGGGGTACTTCACAGATACGCAGTATTTT.

The chain has TRBV7-3 and TRBJ2-6, with D hard to call. V lost 5 bases and J lost 0, with 8 bases in between. Germline CDR1 and CDR2: SGHTA and FQGTGA. The CDR3 totals 15 residues. CDR3 in amino acids: CASSPQSSGANVLTF. The CDR3 nucleotides are TGTGCCAGCAGCCCTCAGAGCTCTGGGGCCAACGTCCTGACTTTC.